This TCR beta chain came from a study of CD8 T cells in ankylosing spondylitis. Findings and limits, study-wide: Ankylosing spondylitis blood seemed to carry a telltale TCR beta motif made of roughly 8 highly homologous variants.

Each CDR3 protein is one row after TCRdb ran MiXCR on the 5' RACE reads. This sample has 200,000 to 250,000 distinct CDR3 sequences, with 18% found just once. Trimming removed 5 bases at V and 3 bases at J, with 19 bases between. The length of the CDR3 is 16 residues. In germline, CDR1 is SGHAT, CDR2 FQNNGV. Of note for this clonotype: Its specificity is not known.

Sequenced: blood, either unsorted or a sorted T cell fraction (not recorded which). This chain uses TRBV11-2 with TRBJ2-5, with D unresolved. The receptor's source is a male donor with ankylosing spondylitis. CDR3 nucleotides: TGTGCCAGCAGCCCGTCCGGCACAGACGGAGAAGAGACCCAGTACTTC. It encodes CASSPSGTDGEETQYF.